The 27 T cell receptor beta chains below all came from one sample that was sequenced in a study of patients and donors after allogeneic stem cell transplantation. A single record per CDR3 protein comes from TCRdb applying MiXCR to the RT-PCR reads. The table shows some 960,000 distinct CDR3 sequences, with about a sixth occurring only once. Material for sequencing was blood, either unsorted or a sorted T cell fraction (not recorded which). The receptors derive from a human donor who was either an allogeneic HSCT recipient or a stem cell or donor lymphocyte infusion donor (not recorded which). It is not recorded whose cells these are; they may come from a transplant donor.

This clonotype has only a few counts. The CDR3 sequence: CASSLRPAGGLNTGELFF. CDR3 bases: TGTGCCAGCAGCTTACGGCCAGCGGGGGGGCTGAACACCGGGGAGCTGTTTTTT. The chain has TRBV11-2 and TRBJ2-2; TRBD2 matches at 10 bases. Germline V gene data show CDR1 as SGHAT and CDR2 as FQNNGV. The CDR3 length is 18 residues. V shed 2 bases, J shed 1 base, and the junction held 7 bases outside the gene matches.

The J gene is TRBJ2-1, the V gene TRBV12-3 or TRBV12-4; tentative D call: TRBD2 (5 bases). V dropped 6 bases and J dropped 4 bases, with 16 bases sitting between them. The CDR3 contains 15 residues. CDR3 DNA: TGTGCCAGCAGGCCAACTAGGGCAAAGTACAATGAGCAGTTCTTC. Its protein product is CASRPTRAKYNEQFF.

A few counts support this clonotype. This chain joins TRBV24-1 and TRBJ2-5; D gene ambiguous. Between the trimmed V and J ends, which lost 4 bases and 1 base, there was a span of 9 bases. CDR1 KGHDR and CDR2 SFDVKD come from the germline V gene. The CDR3 runs to 14 residues. CDR3 coding DNA: TGTGCCACCAGTGACGACGGATCCCAAGAGACCCAGTACTTC. Encoded protein: CATSDDGSQETQYF.

This clonotype has a handful of counts. CDR3 bases: TGCGCCAGCAGCTTGGTAGGACCGATATACACAGATACGCAGTATTTT. Translated: CASSLVGPIYTDTQYF. The chain joins TRBV5-1 to TRBJ2-3; no clear D. Germline loops: CDR1 SGHRS, CDR2 YFSETQ. The CDR3 length is 16 residues. V was shortened by 0 bases and J by 2 bases, with 13 bases between the two germline ends.

This clonotype was observed a few times. V is TRBV6-2 or TRBV6-3 and J is TRBJ2-2; possibly TRBD1 for D (5 bases). The CDR3 has 17 residues. V was shortened by 0 bases and J by 5 bases, with 16 bases between the two germline ends. The V gene's germline CDR1 is MNHEY and CDR2 SVGEGT. This CDR3 is CASSYSPGQPRTGELFF. DNA of the CDR3: TGTGCCAGCAGTTACTCCCCAGGACAACCTCGGACCGGGGAGCTGTTTTTT.

This clonotype was found a few times. The chain recombines TRBV6-1 with TRBJ2-4, with D hard to call. V lost 7 bases and J 0 bases, leaving 13 bases between the germline ends. CDR1 MNHNS and CDR2 SASEGT come from the germline V gene. The CDR3 extends over 15 amino acids. The CDR3 region has the DNA TGTGCCAGCAAATCCAAGGCTTTAGCCAAAAACATTCAGTACTTC. Translating it yields CASKSKALAKNIQYF.

V gene TRBV2 combines with J gene TRBJ2-5; 7 bases map to TRBD1. V dropped 8 bases and J dropped 4; count of bases not matched to a gene: 7. CDR1 and CDR2 (germline): SNHLY, FYNNEI. This CDR3 spans 13 amino acids. The DNA of the CDR3 is TGTGCCAGCTTCCGGGACAGTCCAGAGACCCAGTACTTC. Translating it yields CASFRDSPETQYF.

This sequence joins TRBV6-5 and TRBJ2-5; D possibly corresponds to TRBD2 (6 bases). The CDR3 is made up of 15 amino acids. The germline V gene has CDR1 MNHEY and CDR2 SVGAGI. V lost 0 bases, J lost 3 bases, and 11 bases lay in between. For the CDR3, the DNA is TGTGCCAGCAGTTACTCTAGCGGCTATAAAGAGACCCAGTACTTC. Residues: CASSYSSGYKETQYF.

This clonotype showed up just a few times. The chain combines TRBV29-1 with TRBJ2-7, with TRBD2 matching over 9 bases. This CDR3 is built from 13 residues. The V gene end was trimmed by 4 bases and the J gene end by 5 bases; junction bases not matched to a gene: 6. The V gene's germline CDR1 is SQVTM and CDR2 ANQGSEA. CDR3 loop: CSVVVLAGNEQYF. In DNA form, the CDR3 reads TGCAGCGTTGTGGTTCTAGCGGGGAACGAGCAGTACTTC.

The rearrangement links TRBV4-1 to TRBJ2-3; possible D gene TRBD2, 6 bases. Germline lookup yields CDR1 MGHRA and CDR2 YSYEKL. V lost 0 bases and J lost 0, with 13 bases in between. The CDR3 covers 17 residues. The CDR3 is CASSQDSSGLSTDTQYF. The DNA for the CDR3 is TGCGCCAGCAGCCAAGATTCAAGCGGGCTGAGCACAGATACGCAGTATTTT.

This clonotype was detected ten times or more. V gene TRBV12-3 or TRBV12-4 combines with J gene TRBJ2-2; the D gene is possibly TRBD1 (6 bases). The CDR3 is made up of 15 amino acids. The ends were cut back, 8 bases at V and 3 bases at J, with 16 bases in the middle. The CDR3 DNA sequence: TGTGCCAGCCGACTGCTACAGGGAGACACCGGGGAGCTGTTTTTT. Encoded protein: CASRLLQGDTGELFF.

V and J are TRBV11-2 and TRBJ2-3; D uncertain. The CDR3 is 14 residues long. V was pared by 4 bases and J by 0 bases, with 8 bases between. The germline CDR1 and CDR2 sequences are SGHAT and FQNNGV. The CDR3 coding sequence is TGTGCCAGCAGCTGCCCCCTTAGCACAGATACGCAGTATTTT. It codes for CASSCPLSTDTQYF.

The chain joins TRBV5-1 to TRBJ1-4; D is possibly TRBD1 (5 bases). The germline CDR1 and CDR2 sequences are SGHRS and YFSETQ. This CDR3 contains 15 residues. The V end was cut by 3 bases, the J end by 8 bases, with 17 bases between. In nucleotides, the CDR3 is TGCGCCAGCAGCTCAACAGGTTTGCGGGTCGAAAAACTGTTTTTT. This encodes CASSSTGLRVEKLFF.

The chain has TRBV20-1 and TRBJ1-6, with D maybe TRBD1 (5 bases). This CDR3 is 16 amino acids long. The germline V and J ends were trimmed by 5 bases and 8 bases, with 22 bases remaining between them. The germline CDR1 and CDR2 sequences are DFQATT and SNEGSKA (reference sequence). The CDR3 DNA is TGCAGTGCTCCCCGGGAGGGACGGCTATTAGATTCACCCCTCCACTTT. Its translation: CSAPREGRLLDSPLHF.

This clonotype was seen only a few times. This chain connects TRBV6-4 to TRBJ2-7; D might be TRBD1 (6 bases). V was trimmed by 4 bases and J by 4 bases, leaving 17 bases between them. Germline V gene lookup returns CDR1 MRHNA and CDR2 SNTAGT. The CDR3 totals 15 residues. As DNA, the CDR3 is TGTGCCAGCAGTGTCTCGGACAGTCCGATTTACGAGCAGTACTTC. Translated, it gives CASSVSDSPIYEQYF.

This clonotype was found a few times. This chain connects TRBV2 to TRBJ1-2; D is ambiguous. The V and J ends lost 8 bases and 4 bases respectively, with 11 bases between them. The germline gives CDR1 SNHLY, CDR2 FYNNEI. This CDR3 contains 12 residues. The CDR3: CASGGVSYGYTF. In DNA, the CDR3 is TGTGCCAGCGGCGGCGTGTCCTATGGCTACACCTTC.

This clonotype was counted a few times. The V and J genes are TRBV20-1 and TRBJ1-5, with D possibly TRBD1 on 6 matching bases. V was clipped by 3 bases and J by 7 bases, with 13 bases between them. The CDR3 sequence is 13 residues long. CDR1 is DFQATT and CDR2 is SNEGSKA in the germline V gene (reference sequence). CDR3 in DNA: TGCAGTGCTAGGGACGACAGGAACCAGCCCCAGCATTTT. Translating gives CSARDDRNQPQHF.

This clonotype occurred a few times. The V and J genes are TRBV3-1 and TRBJ2-1; TRBD2 is a possible D gene (6 bases). Germline CDR1 reads LGHDT; CDR2 reads YNNKEL (reference sequence). Trimming shortened V by 4 bases and J by 5 bases, and 9 bases separated the two germline ends. The CDR3 has 13 residues. The CDR3 here is CASSLLANNEQFF. The CDR3, as DNA: TGTGCCAGCAGCCTACTAGCTAACAATGAGCAGTTCTTC.

The genes are TRBV27 and TRBJ2-7, with TRBD2 identical over 7 bases. The CDR3 is made up of 15 amino acids. The V gene's germline CDR1 is MNHEY and CDR2 SMNVEV (reference sequence). The junction had 4 bases not matched to a gene; V was cut back by 0 bases and J by 2 bases. CDR3 protein: CASSLSWTRPYEQYF. The CDR3 nucleotides are TGTGCCAGCAGTTTATCCTGGACTAGGCCCTACGAGCAGTACTTC.

The chain has TRBV6-1 and TRBJ1-1, with D perhaps matching TRBD1 (5 bases). The CDR3 totals 15 residues. V dropped 7 bases and J dropped 1 base, with 16 bases sitting between them. Germline V CDR1 and CDR2: MNHNS, SASEGT. Written as DNA, the CDR3 is TGTGCCAGCACGTTCACCGGGACGGGGAACACTGAAGCTTTCTTT. Protein product: CASTFTGTGNTEAFF.

The chain recombines TRBV30 with TRBJ2-1, with D uncertain. The CDR3 runs 12 residues. Germline values: CDR1 GTSNPN, CDR2 SVGIG (reference sequence). Trimming took off 1 base at V and 9 bases at J, with 10 bases between the two ends. The CDR3 sequence: CAWSGGHGEQFF. The CDR3 DNA is TGTGCCTGGAGTGGTGGGCATGGTGAGCAGTTCTTC.

The chain carries TRBV12-3 or TRBV12-4 and TRBJ1-4; maybe TRBD1 (5 bases). CDR3 length: 15 amino acids. V lost 2 bases to trimming and J lost 8 bases, with 15 bases between them. The CDR3 coding sequence is TGTGCCAGCAGTTTACGAGGGACGGGGGAGGAAAAACTGTTTTTT. This sequence encodes CASSLRGTGEEKLFF.

This clonotype was seen a few times. The chain couples TRBV7-9 to TRBJ2-5, with TRBD2 as a possible D gene (6 bases). The V gene lost 3 bases and the J gene lost 5 bases, with 13 bases spanning the gap. There are 14 residues in the CDR3. Germline V gene lookup returns CDR1 SEHNR and CDR2 FQNEAQ (reference sequence). The CDR3 DNA reads TGTGCCAGCAGCTTCGCGGGGAATGCGGAGACCCAGTACTTC. Translation gives CASSFAGNAETQYF.

The table lists this clonotype with a few counts. This sequence joins TRBV7-2 and TRBJ1-3; tentatively, D is TRBD1 (5 bases). V gave up 8 bases and J gave up 5 bases, with 19 bases separating them. CDR1 and CDR2 (germline): SGHTA, FQGNSA. There are 15 residues in the CDR3. The CDR3 bases are TGTGCCAGCCGCTGGATGGGAGGGGTTAGAAACACCATATATTTT. Protein: CASRWMGGVRNTIYF.

This clonotype was recorded a few times. The chain has TRBV6-1 and TRBJ2-1, with D perhaps TRBD2 (6 bases). Per germline, CDR1 MNHNS and CDR2 SASEGT. V dropped 6 bases and J dropped 0 bases, with 9 bases sitting between them. The CDR3 runs 14 residues. The CDR3 loop reads CASSRGDSYNEQFF. The CDR3 DNA is TGTGCCAGCAGCCGCGGGGACTCCTACAATGAGCAGTTCTTC.

There are a few counts of this clonotype. The V call is TRBV12-3 or TRBV12-4, the J call TRBJ2-5; D ambiguous. The CDR3 is made up of 11 amino acids. V shed 1 base and J shed 10 bases, with 7 bases lying between them. The CDR3, as DNA: TGTGCCAGCAGTTTAGTTGGCCGCCAGTACTTC. This encodes CASSLVGRQYF.

This clonotype was observed a few times. The chain recombines TRBV20-1 with TRBJ2-7; possibly TRBD2 for D (5 bases). Looked up from germline, CDR1 is DFQATT and CDR2 is SNEGSKA (reference sequence). CDR3 length: 16 residues. Trimming cost V 0 bases and J 3 bases, with 18 bases left between them. CDR3 protein: CSARDRLAGPVYEQYF. The DNA of the CDR3 is TGCAGTGCTAGAGATCGGCTAGCAGGCCCTGTCTACGAGCAGTACTTC.